These T cell receptor beta chains were read from a single sample in a study of CD8+ T cells in alopecia areata. Sequencing was performed with immunoSEQ multiplex PCR; in TCRdb, only in-frame clones are kept and a portion is missing. The sample records over 90,000 clones, over 75% being singletons. Sequences were derived from CD8+ T cells sorted from blood, sampled around week 30, from a patient treated with tofacitinib. These receptors originate from a human donor with alopecia areata. Each CDR3 is given with its conserved first and last residue. The D gene is left open where the match is weak. Some rows have no size entry. The others give once, few or many, or a class for an expanded clone.

D gene: TRBD2; J gene: TRBJ2-3; V gene: TRBV29-1; clone size: .; CDR3 protein: CSVVGLADSTDTQYF; CDR3 DNA: TGCAGCGTTGTGGGGCTAGCGGATAGCACAGATACGCAGTATTTT
D gene: .; J gene: TRBJ2-1; V gene: TRBV29-1; clone size: .; CDR3 protein: CSVEGGVYNEQFF; CDR3 DNA: TGCAGCGTTGAGGGAGGAGTCTACAATGAGCAGTTCTTC
D gene: .; J gene: TRBJ2-2; V gene: TRBV9; clone size: few; CDR3 protein: CASSVYREDTGELFF; CDR3 DNA: TGTGCCAGCAGCGTATACCGGGAAGACACCGGGGAGCTGTTTTTT
D gene: .; J gene: TRBJ1-5; V gene: TRBV9; clone size: once; CDR3 protein: CASADSYSNQPQHF; CDR3 DNA: TGTGCCAGCGCCGACAGCTATAGCAATCAGCCCCAGCATTTT
D gene: .; J gene: TRBJ2-5; V gene: TRBV5-4; clone size: .; CDR3 protein: CASSSPSHRETQYF; CDR3 DNA: TGTGCCAGCAGCTCCCCCAGCCATAGGGAGACCCAGTACTTC
D gene: .; J gene: TRBJ2-1; V gene: TRBV7-9; clone size: .; CDR3 protein: CASSHVDYEQFF; CDR3 DNA: TGTGCCAGCAGCCACGTGGACTATGAGCAGTTCTTC
D gene: .; J gene: TRBJ2-7; V gene: TRBV14; clone size: .; CDR3 protein: CASSQGGEQYF; CDR3 DNA: TGTGCCAGCAGCCAAGGGGGGGAGCAGTACTTC
D gene: TRBD2; J gene: TRBJ2-1; V gene: TRBV16; clone size: once; CDR3 protein: CASSTIIAGSYNEQFF; CDR3 DNA: TGTGCCAGCAGCACTATAATAGCGGGGTCCTACAATGAGCAGTTCTTC
D gene: TRBD1; J gene: TRBJ1-3; V gene: TRBV9; clone size: .; CDR3 protein: CASSLGTGGFGNTIYF; CDR3 DNA: TGTGCCAGCAGCCTCGGGACAGGGGGCTTCGGAAACACCATATATTTT
D gene: .; J gene: TRBJ2-7; V gene: TRBV29-1; clone size: .; CDR3 protein: CSVEWESYEQYF; CDR3 DNA: TGCAGCGTTGAGTGGGAGTCCTACGAGCAGTACTTC
D gene: TRBD2; J gene: TRBJ2-2; V gene: TRBV18; clone size: .; CDR3 protein: CASSRLAGGPADTGELFF; CDR3 DNA: TGTGCCAGCTCGCGCCTAGCGGGAGGGCCGGCGGACACCGGGGAGCTGTTTTTT
D gene: .; J gene: TRBJ2-1; V gene: TRBV29-1; clone size: .; CDR3 protein: CSVVGNYNEQFF; CDR3 DNA: TGCAGCGTTGTAGGGAACTACAATGAGCAGTTCTTC
D gene: TRBD1; J gene: TRBJ2-7; V gene: TRBV6-5; clone size: .; CDR3 protein: CATQTGTNYEQYF; CDR3 DNA: TGTGCCACCCAGACAGGGACGAACTACGAGCAGTACTTC
D gene: .; J gene: TRBJ2-5; V gene: TRBV14; clone size: once; CDR3 protein: CASSQGQPQYF; CDR3 DNA: TGTGCCAGCAGCCAAGGACAACCCCAGTACTTC
D gene: .; J gene: TRBJ1-1; V gene: TRBV4-1; clone size: .; CDR3 protein: CASGSVGLTEAFF; CDR3 DNA: TGCGCCAGCGGCTCGGTTGGTCTGACTGAAGCTTTCTTT
D gene: .; J gene: TRBJ2-2; V gene: TRBV27; clone size: .; CDR3 protein: CASSPQEGIGELFF; CDR3 DNA: TGTGCCAGCAGTCCCCAGGAGGGTATCGGGGAGCTGTTTTTT
D gene: .; J gene: TRBJ2-1; V gene: TRBV5-8; clone size: .; CDR3 protein: CASSQVGEQFF; CDR3 DNA: TGTGCCAGCAGCCAAGTCGGTGAGCAGTTCTTC
D gene: TRBD1; J gene: TRBJ2-7; V gene: TRBV29-1; clone size: .; CDR3 protein: CSVEDRNRGWEQYF; CDR3 DNA: TGCAGCGTTGAAGATCGAAACAGGGGATGGGAGCAGTACTTC
D gene: .; J gene: TRBJ2-1; V gene: TRBV28; clone size: .; CDR3 protein: CASTHVRDSYYNEQFF; CDR3 DNA: TGTGCCAGCACCCATGTCCGGGACTCCTATTACAATGAGCAGTTCTTC
D gene: TRBD2; J gene: TRBJ2-2; V gene: TRBV5-1; clone size: .; CDR3 protein: CASGSSGRMSGELFF; CDR3 DNA: TGCGCCAGCGGTTCTAGCGGACGGATGTCCGGGGAGCTGTTTTTT
D gene: .; J gene: TRBJ2-1; V gene: TRBV7-6; clone size: .; CDR3 protein: CASSSLNGGVDEQFF; CDR3 DNA: TGTGCCAGCAGCTCCCTCAACGGGGGCGTGGATGAGCAGTTCTTC
D gene: .; J gene: TRBJ1-2; V gene: TRBV14; clone size: .; CDR3 protein: CASSQEVGYGYTF; CDR3 DNA: TGTGCCAGCAGCCAAGAAGTTGGGTATGGCTACACCTTC
D gene: TRBD1; J gene: TRBJ2-2; V gene: TRBV9; clone size: .; CDR3 protein: CASSLTGVDVRELFF; CDR3 DNA: TGTGCCAGCAGCTTAACAGGGGTAGACGTCCGGGAGCTGTTTTTT
D gene: .; J gene: TRBJ2-7; V gene: TRBV7-9; clone size: .; CDR3 protein: CASSLVSGSGYEQYF; CDR3 DNA: TGTGCCAGCAGCTTAGTGTCGGGGAGTGGGTACGAGCAGTACTTC
D gene: TRBD2; J gene: TRBJ2-1; V gene: TRBV7-6; clone size: .; CDR3 protein: CASSPRTSGGLWNEQFF; CDR3 DNA: TGTGCCAGCAGCCCGAGGACTAGCGGGGGTCTTTGGAATGAGCAGTTCTTC
D gene: TRBD2; J gene: TRBJ2-7; V gene: TRBV27; clone size: .; CDR3 protein: CASSFLGPGGPSYEQYF; CDR3 DNA: TGTGCCAGCAGTTTTCTCGGGCCGGGAGGCCCCTCCTACGAGCAGTACTTC
D gene: TRBD2; J gene: TRBJ2-3; V gene: TRBV29-1; clone size: .; CDR3 protein: CSVEAGAATDTQYF; CDR3 DNA: TGCAGCGTTGAGGCGGGAGCCGCCACAGATACGCAGTATTTT
D gene: .; J gene: TRBJ1-2; V gene: TRBV5-6; clone size: .; CDR3 protein: CASRPGTNYGYTF; CDR3 DNA: TGTGCCAGCAGGCCCGGGACCAACTATGGCTACACCTTC
D gene: TRBD1; J gene: TRBJ2-7; V gene: TRBV27; clone size: .; CDR3 protein: CASSNQGAAYEQYF; CDR3 DNA: TGTGCCAGCAGCAACCAGGGGGCCGCCTACGAGCAGTACTTC
D gene: TRBD1; J gene: TRBJ2-7; V gene: TRBV29-1; clone size: .; CDR3 protein: CSVDAGTGGLEQYF; CDR3 DNA: TGCAGCGTTGATGCCGGGACAGGGGGCCTTGAGCAGTACTTC
D gene: TRBD2; J gene: TRBJ2-7; V gene: TRBV5-1; clone size: .; CDR3 protein: CASSFTSGRYEQYF; CDR3 DNA: TGCGCCAGCAGCTTCACTAGCGGGAGATACGAGCAGTACTTC